This is a list of T cell receptor beta chains from one sample in a study of blood T cell repertoires in COVID-19. TCRdb's copy holds only in-frame clones and misses some; the assay was immunoSEQ multiplex PCR. The repertoire holds approximately 350,000 clones, with around four fifths as singletons. Specimen: PBMCs or T cells enriched from blood (not recorded which). These receptors were obtained from a woman between 50 and 59 years old who had recovered from COVID-19. The conserved cysteine and the conserved F or W are not part of the CDR3 here.

j_gene	v_gene	CDR3aa
TRBJ2-3	TRBV7-2	ASSLKSLAGGPDTQY
TRBJ1-6	TRBV7-8	ASSLMDRGLSPLH
TRBJ2-3	TRBV5-8	ASSLGLYPPSSADTQY
TRBJ1-2	TRBV6-2/TRBV6-3	ASSTGTAFGYT
TRBJ1-2	TRBV15	ATHVGGDYGYT
TRBJ2-3	TRBV30	AWRTDRDTDTQY
TRBJ2-7	TRBV4-2	ASSQRGGISYEQY
TRBJ2-7	TRBV5-1	ASSPAPGQGINEQY
TRBJ2-3	TRBV7-8	ASSPGTSGMWADTQY
TRBJ2-5	TRBV5-8	ASSLEIPGLALKSETQY
TRBJ2-7	TRBV19	ASSSDRGLHYEQY
TRBJ1-1	TRBV7-2	ASSPPPRTGGGTF
TRBJ2-3	TRBV9	ASSSLNTQY
TRBJ1-2	TRBV6-2/TRBV6-3	ASSQGQIPLYGYT
TRBJ2-1	TRBV4-2	ASSQDGQRTYNEQF
TRBJ1-2	TRBV5-5	ASNIPGTGNYGYT
TRBJ2-5	TRBV9	ASNVGGGSLQETQY
TRBJ2-3	TRBV3-1/TRBV3-2	ASSQERWGLAGGSTDTQY
TRBJ1-6	TRBV2	ASKLAGGGSPLH
TRBJ1-5	TRBV7-9	ASSLSEAQPQH
TRBJ2-7	TRBV2	ASCDSNPGSYEQY
TRBJ1-2	TRBV19	ASSTVTLSNYGYT
TRBJ1-2	TRBV29-1	SVEGVRGQPVYGYT
TRBJ2-7	TRBV6-5	ASSPRDRVDGEQY
TRBJ2-5	TRBV9	ASSGGAGQETQY
TRBJ1-2	TRBV27	ASCRGIGYGYT
TRBJ1-1	TRBV6-5	ASSYSKRQGNTEAF
TRBJ2-3	TRBV7-9	ASSPGGRGTDTQY
TRBJ2-1	TRBV9	ASSDRGRRGSNEQF
TRBJ1-2	TRBV30	AWRPDRDGYT
TRBJ1-2	TRBV19	ASSMLRQTRGYGYT
TRBJ2-5	TRBV6-2/TRBV6-3	ASSYIGGPQETQY
TRBJ1-3	TRBV9	ASSATTFSGNTIY
TRBJ1-1	TRBV7-2	ASSPQGDGAEAF
TRBJ1-2	TRBV9	ASSPADSQLDYT
TRBJ2-6	TRBV18	ASSPSFSGANVLT
TRBJ1-2	TRBV2	ASSERQDAPYGYT
TRBJ2-2	TRBV12-3/TRBV12-4	ASRQGGTGELF
TRBJ1-5	TRBV6-2/TRBV6-3	ASSSGNQPQH
TRBJ2-1	TRBV4-3	ASSILAGPYNEQF
TRBJ2-7	TRBV27	ASSLYVQGGEQY
TRBJ1-5	TRBV18	ASSPKGTGSLGPQH